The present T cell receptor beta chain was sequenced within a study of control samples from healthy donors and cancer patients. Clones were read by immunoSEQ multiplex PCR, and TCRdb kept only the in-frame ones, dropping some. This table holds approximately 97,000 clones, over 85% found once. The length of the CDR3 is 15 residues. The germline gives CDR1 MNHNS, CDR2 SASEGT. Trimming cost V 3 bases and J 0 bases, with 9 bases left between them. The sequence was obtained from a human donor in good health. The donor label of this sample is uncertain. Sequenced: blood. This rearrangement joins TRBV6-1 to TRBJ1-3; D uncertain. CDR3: CASSETQSSGNTIYF. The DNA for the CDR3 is TGTGCCAGCAGTGAGACTCAAAGCTCTGGAAACACCATATATTTT.